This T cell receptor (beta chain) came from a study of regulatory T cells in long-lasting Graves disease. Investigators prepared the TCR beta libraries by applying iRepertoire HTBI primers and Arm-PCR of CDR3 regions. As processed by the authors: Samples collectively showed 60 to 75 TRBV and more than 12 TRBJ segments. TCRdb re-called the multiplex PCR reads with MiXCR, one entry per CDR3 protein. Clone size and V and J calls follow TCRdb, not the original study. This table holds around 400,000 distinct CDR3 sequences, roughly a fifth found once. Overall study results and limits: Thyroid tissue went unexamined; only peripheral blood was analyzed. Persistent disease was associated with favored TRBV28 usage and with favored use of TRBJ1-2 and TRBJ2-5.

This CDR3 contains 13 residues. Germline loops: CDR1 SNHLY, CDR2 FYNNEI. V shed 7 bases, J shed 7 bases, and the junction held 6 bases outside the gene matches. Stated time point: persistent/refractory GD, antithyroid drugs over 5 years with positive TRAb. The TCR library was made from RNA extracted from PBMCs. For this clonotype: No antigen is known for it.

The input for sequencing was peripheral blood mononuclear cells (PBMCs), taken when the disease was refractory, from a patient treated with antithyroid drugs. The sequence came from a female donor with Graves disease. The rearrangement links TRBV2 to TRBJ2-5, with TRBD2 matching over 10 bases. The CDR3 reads CASKRTSGGTQYF. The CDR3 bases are TGTGCCAGCAAACGGACTAGCGGAGGGACCCAGTACTTC.